This is a list of T cell receptor beta chains from one sample in a study of spatial heterogeneity in lung cancer. From the 5' RACE reads, TCRdb called clonotypes with MiXCR, one entry per CDR3 protein. The table shows fewer than 150,000 distinct CDR3 sequences, with 10% to 13% occurring only once. Specimen: PBMCs, collected at follow-up. Source of these receptors: a female donor with early-stage non-small cell lung cancer. Both conserved end residues are trimmed from each CDR3. D genes are given only for firm matches.

D: TRBD2
J: TRBJ2-1
V: TRBV7-9
CDR3: ASSSRLAGKSSYNEQF

D: .
J: TRBJ2-3
V: TRBV10-1
CDR3: ASSEEPPGTQY

D: .
J: TRBJ1-2
V: TRBV2
CDR3: ASRAEDFTGYT

D: .
J: TRBJ1-3
V: TRBV12-3/TRBV12-4
CDR3: ASSLGDGWGPGNTIY

D: TRBD2
J: TRBJ2-1
V: TRBV4-1
CDR3: ASSQERGRAQEQF

D: .
J: TRBJ1-2
V: TRBV7-3
CDR3: ASSLDSSTNYGYT

D: .
J: TRBJ1-1
V: TRBV24-1
CDR3: ATRPRWGGNTEAF

D: .
J: TRBJ2-2
V: TRBV5-1
CDR3: ASSLAGRTGELF

D: .
J: TRBJ2-2
V: TRBV7-9
CDR3: ASSGPGELF

D: TRBD1
J: TRBJ2-1
V: TRBV24-1
CDR3: ATSWTGQASDEQF

D: .
J: TRBJ1-2
V: TRBV10-3
CDR3: AISERLEGASGYT

D: .
J: TRBJ2-3
V: TRBV24-1
CDR3: ATSDFRANSRQY

D: .
J: TRBJ2-1
V: TRBV3-1
CDR3: ASSQDRLAPYNEQF

D: .
J: TRBJ1-4
V: TRBV5-6
CDR3: ASSLEGGKLF

D: TRBD2
J: TRBJ2-7
V: TRBV12-3/TRBV12-4
CDR3: ASSLRAGGPYEQY

D: .
J: TRBJ2-2
V: TRBV19
CDR3: ASSNLVPGELF

D: .
J: TRBJ1-5
V: TRBV6-6
CDR3: ASRRDFNQPQH

D: .
J: TRBJ2-7
V: TRBV9
CDR3: ASSPTSTRYEQY

D: .
J: TRBJ1-4
V: TRBV10-3
CDR3: AISDGTKDEKLF

D: TRBD1
J: TRBJ2-1
V: TRBV6-2/TRBV6-3
CDR3: ASSYGTGFSHEQF

D: .
J: TRBJ2-5
V: TRBV28
CDR3: ASISSLEETQY

D: .
J: TRBJ1-2
V: TRBV19
CDR3: ASSRALDRTGSYGYT

D: .
J: TRBJ2-1
V: TRBV25-1
CDR3: ASSEYVGSRQF

D: TRBD2
J: TRBJ2-7
V: TRBV7-9
CDR3: ASSRPSGGPNYEQY

D: .
J: TRBJ2-6
V: TRBV27
CDR3: ASSLILSGANVLT

D: .
J: TRBJ2-5
V: TRBV11-2
CDR3: ASSLDRLRSK

D: .
J: TRBJ1-1
V: TRBV29-1
CDR3: SAKVGDTEAF

D: TRBD1
J: TRBJ2-4
V: TRBV29-1
CDR3: SVEGQGKNIQY

D: TRBD1
J: TRBJ2-5
V: TRBV5-1
CDR3: ASSAGTVQETQY

D: .
J: TRBJ2-7
V: TRBV30
CDR3: AWKVRDTSSYEQY

D: .
J: TRBJ2-2
V: TRBV20-1
CDR3: SARFPGGNTGELF